This entry features one T cell receptor beta chain sequence. Its specificity is not known. These data are taken from a study of T cell repertoires in cytomegalovirus infection. One entry per CDR3 protein results from TCRdb running MiXCR on the reads. The table shows hundreds of thousands of distinct CDR3 sequences, with around 30% occurring only once. CDR1 and CDR2 from the germline V gene are DFQATT and SNEGSKA (reference sequence). The CDR3 loop spans 12 amino acids. V was clipped by 0 bases and J by 8 bases, with 10 bases between them. The specimen was cultured PBMCs, collected from culture after CMV antigen stimulation. This TCR was recovered from a human donor in good health (CMV status not recorded). Some clones in this sample may be carry-over from other donors' samples. The rearrangement joins TRBV20-1 to TRBJ1-2; D uncertain. CDR3 sequence reads: CSARDRAGGYTF. CDR3 sequence (DNA): TGCAGTGCTAGAGATCGGGCAGGCGGCTACACCTTC.